Reported below is one TCR beta chain. The protocol was immunoSEQ multiplex PCR, while the TCRdb copy is restricted to in-frame clones and leaves out a portion. Of about 93,000 clones listed, around 92% were seen once; the top ten hold approximately 2%. There are 12 residues in the CDR3. V was pared by 4 bases and J by 2 bases, with 6 bases between. Germline CDR1 is SGHVS and CDR2 is FNYEAQ. This sample was taken from a study of T cell changes during pregnancy in multiple sclerosis. V is TRBV7-6 and J is TRBJ2-7; D unresolved. This specimen was peripheral blood, taken after pregnancy. This receptor was identified in a female donor with multiple sclerosis, enrolled in a pregnancy study. CDR3 DNA sequence: TGTGCCAGCAGCTCAGGAACCTACGAGCAGTACTTC. It translates to CASSSGTYEQYF.